The 4 T cell receptor beta chains below all came from one sample that was sequenced in a study of cytomegalovirus exposure and HLA in healthy donors. Primers: 60 Vbeta forward and 13 Jbeta reverse. Here immunoSEQ multiplex PCR was the method, and the copy in TCRdb shows in-frame clones only, minus some. The sample shows under 150,000 clones, 80% of them seen only once. The sequenced sample was PBMCs. The receptor source for this set is a man aged 45 to 65 in good health and CMV-seronegative.

V and J are TRBV7-9 and TRBJ1-1; no clear D. V was trimmed by 8 bases and J by 6 bases, leaving 10 bases between them. CDR3 length: 11 amino acids. CDR1 SEHNR and CDR2 FQNEAQ come from the germline V gene (reference sequence). The CDR3 nucleotides are TGTGCCAGCGGGTTAGGAGCTGAAGCTTTCTTT. Residues: CASGLGAEAFF.

The gene calls are TRBV30 and TRBJ2-3; TRBD2 might be the D (6 bases). The V end lost 3 bases, the J end lost 0 bases, and 7 bases lay between the germline ends. Germline-derived CDR1 and CDR2 are GTSNPN and SVGIG (reference sequence). The CDR3 has 13 amino acids. The CDR3 loop reads CAWRGTSTDTQYF. CDR3 coding DNA: TGTGCCTGGAGGGGGACTAGCACAGATACGCAGTATTTT.

This chain links TRBV7-8 with TRBJ1-1; the D is unclear. This CDR3 is 13 amino acids long. Trimming removed 5 bases at V and 5 bases at J, with 12 bases between. The germline CDR1 and CDR2 sequences are SGHVS and FQNEAQ. The CDR3 loop reads CASSPRRETEAFF. The CDR3 DNA reads TGTGCCAGCAGCCCTCGTAGGGAGACTGAAGCTTTCTTT.

The gene calls are TRBV5-1 and TRBJ2-7; D might be TRBD2 (6 bases). V gave up 0 bases and J gave up 6 bases, with 13 bases separating them. This CDR3 contains 14 residues. Per germline, CDR1 SGHRS and CDR2 YFSETQ. As DNA, the CDR3 is TGCGCCAGCAGCTTGGCGTCGCGGGGAAGCGAGCAGTACTTC. Protein sequence: CASSLASRGSEQYF.